This is a list of T cell receptor beta chains from one sample in a study of glioma-infiltrating T cells. TCRdb reprocessed the multiplex PCR reads with MiXCR, giving one entry per CDR3 protein. The table includes roughly 200,000 distinct CDR3 sequences, approximately 40% detected once. The sequencing input was glioma tissue, nonneoplastic brain tissue, or PBMCs (not recorded which). Receptors were obtained from a human donor with low-grade glioma or glioblastoma, undergoing nonglioma brain surgery, or in good health (not recorded which). The CDR3 runs from the conserved cysteine through the conserved F or W. Fields, in order: V gene, J gene, D gene, clone size, CDR3 protein, CDR3 DNA. A D gene is named only where the DNA matches it firmly. Only some rows state a clone size, as once, few, many or a class for expanded clones.

>TRBV6-1|TRBJ2-3|NA|medium-sized
CASIKGDTQYF
TGTGCCAGCATTAAAGGCGATACGCAGTATTTT
>TRBV6-1|TRBJ2-5|NA|many
CASRDTGRETQYF
TGTGCCAGCAGGGATACAGGGAGAGAGACCCAGTACTTC
>TRBV29-1|TRBJ1-1|TRBD1|few
CSVDTTGFTEAFF
TGCAGCGTTGACACGACAGGGTTCACTGAAGCTTTCTTT
>TRBV19|TRBJ1-2|NA|NA
CASKTKGEDGYTF
TGTGCCAGTAAGACCAAAGGGGAAGATGGCTACACCTTC
>TRBV15|TRBJ2-7|NA|many
CATSRVQDQSYEQYF
TGTGCCACCAGCAGAGTCCAGGACCAGAGCTACGAGCAGTACTTC
>TRBV18|TRBJ2-5|NA|few
CASSPRSSRRGETQYF
TGTGCCAGCTCACCACGGTCGTCTAGGAGGGGAGAGACCCAGTACTTC
>TRBV6-1|TRBJ2-1|NA|many
CASSWERSSYNEQFF
TGTGCCAGCAGTTGGGAGAGGAGCTCCTACAATGAGCAGTTCTTC
>TRBV20-1|TRBJ1-5|TRBD1|NA
CSANSARTGVQAQHF
TGCAGTGCTAACTCAGCCCGGACAGGGGTTCAGGCCCAGCATTTC
>TRBV6-6|TRBJ2-2|NA|NA
CASRRDGGPNTGELFF
TGTGCCAGCAGACGAGACGGCGGACCGAACACCGGGGAGCTGTTTTTT
>TRBV3-1|TRBJ1-5|NA|few
CASSQSGTPEGPQHF
TGTGCCAGCAGCCAATCCGGGACTCCTGAGGGGCCCCAGCATTTT
>TRBV7-8|TRBJ1-1|NA|many
CASTLLRNTEAFF
TGTGCCAGCACCCTCCTGAGGAATACTGAAGCTTTCTTT
>TRBV6-1|TRBJ2-7|TRBD2|many
CATGTSGTYEQYF
TGTGCCACCGGGACTAGCGGAACCTACGAGCAGTACTTC
>TRBV7-8|TRBJ2-5|TRBD2|few
CASSWTSGGQPETQYF
TGTGCCAGCAGTTGGACTAGCGGGGGCCAACCAGAGACCCAGTACTTC
>TRBV28|TRBJ2-1|TRBD2|NA
CARSLGLAGNNEQFF
TGTGCCAGAAGTTTAGGGCTAGCGGGAAACAATGAACAGTTCTTC
>TRBV7-6|TRBJ2-2|TRBD2|NA
CASSLVPSGSPGELFF
TGTGCCAGCAGCTTAGTTCCTAGCGGGAGTCCCGGGGAGCTGTTTTTT
>TRBV6-2/TRBV6-3|TRBJ2-7|NA|many
CASSFNTVGYEQYF
TGTGCCAGCAGTTTTAATACCGTGGGCTACGAGCAGTACTTC
>TRBV20-1|TRBJ2-1|NA|NA
CIATFWGNEQFF
TGCATTGCTACGTTTTGGGGCAATGAGCAGTTCTTC
>TRBV27|TRBJ2-1|NA|many
CASSFNYNEQFF
TGTGCCAGCAGTTTTAATTACAATGAGCAGTTCTTC
>TRBV27|TRBJ1-6|NA|NA
CVSSLLQGRTPLHF
TGTGTTAGCAGTCTTCTTCAAGGGCGGACACCCCTCCACTTT
>TRBV5-4|TRBJ1-2|TRBD1|NA
CASSPGTGGISYTF
TGTGCCAGCAGCCCGGGGACAGGGGGCATAAGCTACACCTTC
>TRBV19|TRBJ1-1|NA|NA
CATWKGRDEAFF
TGTGCCACTTGGAAGGGTCGTGATGAAGCTTTCTTT
>TRBV20-1|TRBJ2-5|TRBD2|NA
CSARTGGQETEYF
TGCAGTGCTAGGACGGGAGGCCAAGAGACCGAGTACTTC
>TRBV28|TRBJ2-3|NA|NA
CASSATPDTRYF
TGTGCCAGCAGTGCTACGCCAGATACGCGGTATTTT
>TRBV20-1|TRBJ2-7|NA|many
CSATDQGNEQYF
TGCAGTGCCACAGATCAGGGGAACGAGCAGTACTTC
>TRBV5-1|TRBJ2-7|TRBD2|few
CASSLGLALAYEQYF
TGCGCCAGCAGCTTAGGACTAGCGCTAGCCTACGAGCAGTACTTC
>TRBV11-2|TRBJ1-3|NA|NA
CASSHSRTRGNTIYF
TGTGCCAGCAGCCACAGCCGGACCCGTGGAAACACCATATATTTT
>TRBV28|TRBJ2-3|TRBD2|few
CASQTSGGTDTQYF
TGTGCCAGCCAGACTAGCGGGGGCACAGATACGCAGTATTTT
>TRBV5-1|TRBJ1-1|NA|few
CASRAVAGLSTEAFF
TGCGCCAGCAGAGCGGTCGCAGGGTTGAGCACTGAAGCTTTCTTT
>TRBV20-1|TRBJ2-1|TRBD2|many
CSASLAGLNEQFF
TGCAGTGCTAGCCTAGCGGGACTGAATGAGCAGTTCTTC
>TRBV2|TRBJ2-3|NA|NA
CASSDSALSSTDTQYF
TGTGCCAGCAGCGATTCGGCACTTTCTAGCACAGATACGCAGTATTTT
>TRBV12-3/TRBV12-4|TRBJ2-7|TRBD2|NA
CASSLRVGLGAYEQYF
TGTGCCAGCAGTTTAAGGGTGGGACTAGGGGCTTACGAGCAGTACTTC
>TRBV3-1|TRBJ2-5|TRBD1|few
CASSPDRPLEETQYF
TGTGCCAGCAGCCCGGACAGGCCGCTCGAAGAGACCCAGTACTTC
>TRBV7-9|TRBJ2-1|NA|NA
CASSLGGGNEKFF
TGTGCCAGCAGCTTAGGGGGAGGAAATGAGAAGTTCTTC
>TRBV6-5|TRBJ2-1|NA|NA
CASSYSGREGNEQFF
TGTGCCAGCAGTTACTCGGGGAGAGAGGGGAATGAGCAGTTCTTC
>TRBV20-1|TRBJ2-3|TRBD2|many
CSATSGEDPSTDTQYF
TGCAGTGCTACTAGCGGAGAAGATCCTAGCACAGATACGCAGTATTTT
>TRBV20-1|TRBJ1-5|NA|NA
CSLSSVGASQIQPQHF
TGCAGTCTTAGTTCTGTGGGAGCCTCCCAAATTCAGCCCCAGCATTTT
>TRBV6-4|TRBJ2-1|TRBD2|few
CATRSGGNEQFF
TGTGCCACCCGTAGCGGGGGGAATGAGCAGTTCTTC
>TRBV5-1|TRBJ2-1|TRBD2|NA
CASSGRTSGMDEQLF
TGCGCCAGCAGCGGGCGGACTAGCGGGATGGATGAGCAGCTCTTC